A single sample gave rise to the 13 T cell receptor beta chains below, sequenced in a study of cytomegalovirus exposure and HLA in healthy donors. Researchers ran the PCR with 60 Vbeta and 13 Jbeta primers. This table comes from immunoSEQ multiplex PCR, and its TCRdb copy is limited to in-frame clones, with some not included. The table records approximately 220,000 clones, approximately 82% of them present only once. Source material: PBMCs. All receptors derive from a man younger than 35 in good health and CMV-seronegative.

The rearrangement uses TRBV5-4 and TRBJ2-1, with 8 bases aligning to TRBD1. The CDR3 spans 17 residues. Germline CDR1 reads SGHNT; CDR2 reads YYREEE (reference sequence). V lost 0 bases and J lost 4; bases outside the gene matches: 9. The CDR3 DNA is TGTGCCAGCAGCTTGGCAGGGGGCGCGGGGCTATACAATGAGCAGTTCTTC. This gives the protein CASSLAGGAGLYNEQFF.

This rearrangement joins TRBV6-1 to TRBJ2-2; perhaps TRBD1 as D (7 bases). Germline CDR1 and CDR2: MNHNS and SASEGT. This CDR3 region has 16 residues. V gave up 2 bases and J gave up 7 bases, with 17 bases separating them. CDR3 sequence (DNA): TGTGCCAGCAGTGAATTCTACCAGGGGGGAGACGGGGAGCTGTTTTTT. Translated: CASSEFYQGGDGELFF.

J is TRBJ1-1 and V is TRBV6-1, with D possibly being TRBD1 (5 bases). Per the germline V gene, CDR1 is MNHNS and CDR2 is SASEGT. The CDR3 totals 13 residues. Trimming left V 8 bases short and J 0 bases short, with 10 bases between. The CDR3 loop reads CASFGHLNTEAFF. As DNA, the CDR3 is TGTGCCAGCTTCGGACATTTGAACACTGAAGCTTTCTTT.

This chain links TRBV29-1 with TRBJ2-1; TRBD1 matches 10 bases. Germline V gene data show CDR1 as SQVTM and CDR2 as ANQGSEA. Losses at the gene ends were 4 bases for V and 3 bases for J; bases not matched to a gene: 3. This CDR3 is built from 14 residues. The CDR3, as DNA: TGCAGCGTTGTGGGACAGGGGAGCTACAATGAGCAGTTCTTC. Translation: CSVVGQGSYNEQFF.

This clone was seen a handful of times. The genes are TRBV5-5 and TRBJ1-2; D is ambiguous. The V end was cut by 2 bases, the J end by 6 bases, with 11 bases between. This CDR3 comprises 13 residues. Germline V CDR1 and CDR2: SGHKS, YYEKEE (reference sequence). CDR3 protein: CASSFDTRDGYTF. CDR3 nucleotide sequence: TGTGCCAGCAGCTTCGACACCAGAGATGGCTACACCTTC.

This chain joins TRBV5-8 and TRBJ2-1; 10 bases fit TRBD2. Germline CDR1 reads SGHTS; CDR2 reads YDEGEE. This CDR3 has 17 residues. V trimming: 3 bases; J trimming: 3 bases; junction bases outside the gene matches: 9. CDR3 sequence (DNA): TGTGCCAGCAGCTCCAACCTAGCGGGAGAAGGCTACAATGAGCAGTTCTTC. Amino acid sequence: CASSSNLAGEGYNEQFF. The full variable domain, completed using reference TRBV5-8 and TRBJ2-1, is EAGVTQSPTHLIKTRGQQATLRCSPISGHTSVYWYQQALGLGLQFLLWYDEGEERNRGNFPPRFSGRQFPNYSSELNVNALELEDSALYLCASSSNLAGEGYNEQFFGPGTRLTVL.

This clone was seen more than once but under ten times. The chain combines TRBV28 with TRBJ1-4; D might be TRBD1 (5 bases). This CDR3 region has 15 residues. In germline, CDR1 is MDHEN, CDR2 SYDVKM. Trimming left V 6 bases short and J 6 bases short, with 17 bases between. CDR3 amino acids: CASSPRAGRDEKLFF. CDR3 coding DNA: TGTGCCAGCAGCCCCAGGGCAGGACGGGATGAAAAACTGTTTTTT.

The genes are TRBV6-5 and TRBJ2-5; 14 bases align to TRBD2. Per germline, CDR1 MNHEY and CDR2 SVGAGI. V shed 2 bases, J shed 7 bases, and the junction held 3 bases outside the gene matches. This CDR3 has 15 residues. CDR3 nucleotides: TGTGCCAGCAGTTACGGGACTAGCGGGAGCGGGACCCAGTACTTC. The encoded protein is CASSYGTSGSGTQYF.

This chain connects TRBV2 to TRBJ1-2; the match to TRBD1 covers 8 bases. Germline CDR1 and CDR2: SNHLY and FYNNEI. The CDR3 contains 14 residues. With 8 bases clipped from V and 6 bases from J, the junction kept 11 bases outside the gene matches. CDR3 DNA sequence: TGTGCCAGCGACATGATTCAGGGGGCGGATGGCTACACCTTC. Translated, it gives CASDMIQGADGYTF.

In nucleotides, the CDR3 is TGTGCCTGGAGTAGGGGAGGAGTCTCCTACGAGCAGTACTTC. The encoded protein is CAWSRGGVSYEQYF. The rearrangement joins TRBV30 to TRBJ2-7, with a weak D call TRBD2 (6 bases). The CDR3 consists of 14 residues. Between the trimmed V and J ends, which lost 2 bases and 0 bases, there was a span of 11 bases. Per the germline V gene, CDR1 is GTSNPN and CDR2 is SVGIG (reference sequence).

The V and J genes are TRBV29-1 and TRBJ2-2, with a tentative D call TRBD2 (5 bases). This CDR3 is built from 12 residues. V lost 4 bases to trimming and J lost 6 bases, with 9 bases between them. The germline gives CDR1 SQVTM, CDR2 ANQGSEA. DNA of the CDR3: TGCAGCGTTGGTAGAGGGTCCGGGGAGCTGTTTTTT. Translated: CSVGRGSGELFF.

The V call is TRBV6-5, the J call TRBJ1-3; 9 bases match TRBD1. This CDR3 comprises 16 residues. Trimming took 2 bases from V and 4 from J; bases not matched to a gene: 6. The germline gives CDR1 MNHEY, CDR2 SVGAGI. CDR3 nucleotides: TGTGCCAGCAGTTACGACGGGACAGGGAACGGAAACACCATATATTTT. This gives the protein CASSYDGTGNGNTIYF.

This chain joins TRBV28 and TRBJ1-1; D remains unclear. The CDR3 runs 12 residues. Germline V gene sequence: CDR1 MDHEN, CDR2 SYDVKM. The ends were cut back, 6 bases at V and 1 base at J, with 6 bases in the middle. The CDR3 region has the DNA TGTGCCAGCAGGGCGGCGAACACTGAAGCTTTCTTT. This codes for CASRAANTEAFF.